What follows are 18 T cell receptor beta chains derived from one specimen sequenced in a study of beta chain features in type 1 diabetes. Expressed TCRB transcripts were sequenced because the entire RNA isolate underwent reverse transcription. The data were produced by immunoSEQ multiplex PCR, yet TCRdb's version contains in-frame clones alone and is incomplete. The data show under 90,000 clones, about a third seen once. Sequencing was done on a sample of stem cell memory CD4+ T cells from blood. The receptors originated from a woman younger than 35 in good health.

This clone appeared many times. V gene TRBV9 combines with J gene TRBJ2-3; TRBD2 aligns across 10 bases. Germline CDR1 and CDR2: SGDLS and YYNGEE. This CDR3 has 15 residues. Trimming removed 10 bases from V and 2 bases from J; junction bases left unmatched: 10. The CDR3 loop reads CAALQLAGYTDTQYF. The CDR3 DNA follows: TGTGCCGCCCTGCAACTAGCGGGATACACAGATACGCAGTATTTT.

This clone was recorded a few times. This chain links TRBV9 with TRBJ2-5, with a weak D call TRBD2 (5 bases). CDR3 length: 15 residues. The V and J ends lost 3 bases and 5 bases respectively, with 17 bases between them. CDR1 SGDLS and CDR2 YYNGEE come from the germline V gene. Here the CDR3 reads CASSAGNGNAETQYF. The DNA of the CDR3 is TGTGCCAGCAGCGCCGGGAATGGTAATGCGGAGACCCAGTACTTC.

This chain joins TRBV5-1 and TRBJ1-1; no clear D. The CDR3 loop spans 15 amino acids. CDR1 SGHRS and CDR2 YFSETQ come from the germline V gene. Trimming shortened V by 0 bases and J by 5 bases, and 14 bases separated the two germline ends. This chain's CDR3 is CASSLEPLVGTEAFF. The CDR3 nucleotides read TGCGCCAGCAGCTTGGAGCCGTTGGTCGGGACTGAAGCTTTCTTT.

The rearrangement uses TRBV30 and TRBJ1-5; 8 bases line up with TRBD1. Germline CDR1 and CDR2: GTSNPN and SVGIG (reference sequence). With 0 bases clipped from V and 0 bases from J, the junction kept 13 bases outside the gene matches. This CDR3 is built from 19 residues. DNA for the CDR3: TGTGCCTGGAGTGTAAGCTTGGACAGGGTTTCGACTAGCAATCAGCCCCAGCATTTT. Its protein is CAWSVSLDRVSTSNQPQHF.

CDR3 nucleotide sequence: TGTGCCAGCTCACCGCAAAACCAGGGTGGCTACACCTTC. Translated, it gives CASSPQNQGGYTF. The rearrangement joins TRBV18 to TRBJ1-2; a weak D match, TRBD1 (5 bases). Trimming left V 3 bases short and J 7 bases short, with 12 bases between. This CDR3 is built from 13 residues. The germline gives CDR1 KGHSH, CDR2 LQKENI.

This chain joins TRBV15 and TRBJ1-3; 8 nucleotides agree with TRBD1. Trimming cost V 5 bases and J 8 bases; bases outside gene matches: 8. Looked up from germline, CDR1 is LNHNV and CDR2 is YYDKDF (reference sequence). The CDR3 is 14 residues long. The CDR3 DNA reads as TGTGCCACCAGCGCTGACAGGGGAAAGGACACCATATATTTT. Amino acids: CATSADRGKDTIYF.

This rearrangement joins TRBV20-1 to TRBJ1-2; TRBD1 aligns across 7 bases. Germline lookup yields CDR1 DFQATT and CDR2 SNEGSKA (reference sequence). Trimming took 2 bases from V and 12 from J; bases not matched to a gene: 6. CDR3 length: 11 residues. CDR3: CSARNRGSNTF. CDR3 coding DNA: TGCAGTGCTAGAAACAGGGGATCCAACACCTTC.

This clone has just a few counts. The chain links TRBV7-9 to TRBJ1-2; 8 positions match TRBD1. CDR3 length: 14 residues. Germline V gene data show CDR1 as SEHNR and CDR2 as FQNEAQ (reference sequence). J gave up 7 bases and V 1 base, and 5 bases lay outside the gene matches. The DNA for the CDR3 is TGTGCCAGCAGCTTAGGGACAGGGCGGACTGGCTACACCTTC. It translates to CASSLGTGRTGYTF.

The V gene is TRBV18, the J gene TRBJ1-4, with 7 nucleotides matching TRBD1. Germline CDR1 and CDR2: KGHSH and LQKENI. After removal of 1 base from V and 5 bases from J, the junction contained 7 bases not matched to a gene. This CDR3 spans 16 amino acids. CDR3 sequence reads: CASSPLSGGLNEKLFF. The CDR3 DNA reads as TGTGCCAGCTCACCACTATCAGGGGGACTGAATGAAAAACTGTTTTTT.

This rearrangement joins TRBV30 to TRBJ2-5; tentative D call: TRBD1 (5 bases). Germline V gene data show CDR1 as GTSNPN and CDR2 as SVGIG (reference sequence). The germline V and J ends were trimmed by 2 bases and 9 bases, with 10 bases remaining between them. This CDR3 has 11 amino acids. Here the CDR3 DNA reads TGTGCCTGGAGTCTGGGGCTGGCCCAGTACTTC. Encoded protein: CAWSLGLAQYF. Full variable domain (remainder filled in from reference TRBV30 and TRBJ2-5): SQTIHQWPATLVQPVGSPLSLECTVEGTSNPNLYWYRQAAGRGLQLLFYSVGIGQISSEVPQNLSASRPQDRQFILSSKKLLLSDSGFYLCAWSLGLAQYFGPGTRLLVL.

This clone was observed a handful of times. The V and J genes are TRBV4-3 and TRBJ1-4; D is possibly TRBD1 (5 bases). Trimming took off 4 bases at V and 6 bases at J, with 18 bases between the two ends. The CDR3 is 16 residues long. Germline V gives CDR1 LGHNA, CDR2 YSLEER. As DNA, the CDR3 is TGCGCCAGCAGCCCCCGCCTCTCGGGGGGGGATGAAAAACTGTTTTTT. This sequence encodes CASSPRLSGGDEKLFF.

The sample holds one count of this clone. J is TRBJ2-5 and V is TRBV5-1, with D perhaps TRBD2 (5 bases). The germline V and J ends were trimmed by 4 bases and 2 bases, with 12 bases remaining between them. This CDR3 has 14 residues. Germline V CDR1 and CDR2: SGHRS, YFSETQ. DNA of the CDR3: TGCGCCAGCAGCCCCGGCGGCGGGCAAGAGACCCAGTACTTC. Amino acids: CASSPGGGQETQYF.

There are a few counts of this clone. The sample has other DNA sequences that encode this CDR3 too. The J gene is TRBJ2-3, the V gene TRBV5-1; D is perhaps TRBD2 (6 bases). V was shortened by 3 bases and J by 2 bases, with 10 bases between the two germline ends. CDR1 is SGHRS, CDR2 YFSETQ, per germline. The CDR3 contains 14 residues. CDR3 sequence: CASSSGGITDTQYF. Here the CDR3 DNA reads TGCGCCAGCAGCTCTGGGGGGATCACAGATACGCAGTATTTT.

V is TRBV19 and J is TRBJ2-7, with a possible D match to TRBD1 (5 bases). Trimming cost V 5 bases and J 3 bases, with 14 bases left between them. The CDR3 extends over 14 amino acids. Per germline, CDR1 LNHDA and CDR2 SQIVND (reference sequence). CDR3 protein: CASSLAGINYEQYF. The CDR3 DNA reads TGTGCCAGTAGTCTGGCAGGGATAAACTACGAGCAGTACTTC.

This clone has more than one count but fewer than ten. V is TRBV18 and J is TRBJ2-5; D remains ambiguous. The DNA end lines up better with TRBJ2-7; the J call may be wrong. This CDR3 comprises 13 residues. Germline V lookup: CDR1 KGHSH, CDR2 LQKENI. The chain's CDR3 is CASSPSSSYEQYF. The CDR3 DNA is TGTGCCAGCTCACCTTCAAGCTCCTACGAGCAGTACTTC.

The genes are TRBV11-3 and TRBJ2-1; 8 bases map to TRBD2. Germline CDR1 is SGHNT and CDR2 is YENEEA. This CDR3 spans 16 amino acids. J gave up 2 bases and V 5 bases, and 8 bases lay outside the gene matches. For the CDR3, the DNA is TGTGCCAGCAGCCTAGCGGGTGGGTTAACCTACAATGAGCAGTTCTTC. It translates to CASSLAGGLTYNEQFF. Looking up the rest from reference TRBV11-3 and TRBJ2-1 gives the full variable domain: EAGVVQSPRYKIIEKKQPVAFWCNPISGHNTLYWYLQNLGQGPELLIRYENEEAVDDSQLPKDRFSAERLKGVDSTLKIQPAELGDSAVYLCASSLAGGLTYNEQFFGPGTRLTVL.

This chain uses TRBV7-2 with TRBJ2-7; a possible D gene is TRBD1 (6 bases). CDR3 length: 14 residues. Germline CDR1 is SGHTA and CDR2 is FQGNSA. V lost 3 bases and J lost 1, with 10 bases in between. The CDR3: CASSFTGTSYEQYF. The CDR3 bases are TGTGCCAGCAGCTTTACAGGGACATCCTACGAGCAGTACTTC.

This clone was counted once. The chain uses TRBV20-1 and TRBJ1-1; a possible D gene is TRBD1 (5 bases). The V gene lost 3 bases and the J gene lost 8 bases, with 10 bases spanning the gap. Germline CDR1 reads DFQATT; CDR2 reads SNEGSKA (reference sequence). The CDR3 runs 11 residues. The DNA for the CDR3 is TGCAGTGCTAGTGGGGCGTGGGAAGCTTTCTTT. This sequence encodes CSASGAWEAFF.